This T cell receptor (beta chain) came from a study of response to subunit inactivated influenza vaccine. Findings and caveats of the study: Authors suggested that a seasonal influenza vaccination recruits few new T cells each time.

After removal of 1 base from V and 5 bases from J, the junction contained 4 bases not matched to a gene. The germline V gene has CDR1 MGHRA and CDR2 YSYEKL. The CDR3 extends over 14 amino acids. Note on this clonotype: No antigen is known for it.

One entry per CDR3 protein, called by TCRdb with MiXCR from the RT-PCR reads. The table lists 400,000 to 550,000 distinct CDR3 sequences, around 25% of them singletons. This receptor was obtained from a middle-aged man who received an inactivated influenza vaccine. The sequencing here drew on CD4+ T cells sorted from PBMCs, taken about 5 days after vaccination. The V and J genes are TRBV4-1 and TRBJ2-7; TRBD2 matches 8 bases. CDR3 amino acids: CASSQVGRVHEQYF. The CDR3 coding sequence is TGCGCCAGCAGCCAAGTCGGGAGGGTCCACGAGCAGTACTTC.